The entry that follows covers one T cell receptor beta chain sequence. This CDR3 comprises 13 residues. V was clipped by 0 bases and J by 8 bases, with 8 bases between them. The germline CDR1 and CDR2 sequences are SGDLS and YYNGEE. The sample is drawn from a study of T cell changes during pregnancy in multiple sclerosis. Produced via immunoSEQ multiplex PCR; TCRdb's table is partial and in-frame only. The sample holds 60,000 to 90,000 clones; 93% are singletons and the top ten take 2.5% to 3%. This rearrangement joins TRBV9 to TRBJ1-4; a possible D gene is TRBD1 (5 bases). The sample here was peripheral blood, taken after pregnancy. This receptor was identified in a female donor in good health, enrolled as a control in a pregnancy study. The CDR3 DNA follows: TGTGCCAGCAGCGTAGAGGGGAGGGAAAAACTGTTTTTT. Its protein product is CASSVEGREKLFF.